This T cell receptor beta chain was observed in a study of blood T cell repertoires in COVID-19. On the study more broadly: Some COVID-19 samples were acute and others convalescent; all came from the United States, Italy and Spain. Sources were T cells, B-cell-depleted T cells, or PBMCs; the material itself was cDNA or gDNA.

This clone has more than one count but fewer than ten. Study members were between 18 and 89 years old and lived in 24 US regions. CDR3 length equals 15 residues. V was clipped by 3 bases and J by 1 base; unmatched bases: 4. Germline V gene data show CDR1 as LGHDT and CDR2 as YNNKEL (reference sequence). Original processing notes: Amplifying reference gene primers gave estimates of nucleated cell counts. Clones were read by immunoSEQ multiplex PCR, and TCRdb kept only the in-frame ones, dropping some. D and trimming come from the DNA, and the V and J calls and clone size come from that table. The table shows under 200,000 clones, with over 80% occurring only once.

The chain employs TRBV3-1 (or the pseudogene TRBV3-2) and TRBJ2-3, with 7 bases identical to TRBD2. Sequences were obtained from PBMCs or T cells enriched from blood (not recorded which). The clonotype comes from an older woman who had recovered from COVID-19. The chain's CDR3 is CASSHGTTGTDTQYF. The CDR3 DNA sequence: TGTGCCAGCAGCCACGGGACTACCGGCACAGATACGCAGTATTTT.